One and the same sample provided the 22 T cell receptor beta chains below, sequenced in a study of CD8 T cells in Susac syndrome. When the RNA was reverse transcribed, random hexamers were used with an input of roughly 0.5 to 1 ug. TCRdb passed the immunoSEQ multiplex PCR reads through MiXCR, listing each CDR3 protein once. The table includes roughly 190,000 distinct CDR3 sequences, 85% to 95% detected once. Sequencing was performed on CD4+ T cells from PBMCs. These receptor sequences come from a human donor in good health.

CDR3 DNA sequence: TGTGCCAGCAGTTACTCGAGATTTCCCCCCTCGACTTACGAGCAGTACTTC. Translated, it gives CASSYSRFPPSTYEQYF. The V and J genes are TRBV6-5 and TRBJ2-7; D call uncertain. Trimming took 0 bases from V and 4 from J, leaving 19 bases between them. CDR1 and CDR2 from the germline V gene are MNHEY and SVGAGI. The CDR3 loop spans 17 amino acids.

The V gene is TRBV28, the J gene TRBJ2-5; weak D call: TRBD2 (6 bases). Trimming cost V 7 bases and J 3 bases, with 12 bases left between them. CDR1 is MDHEN and CDR2 is SYDVKM in the germline V gene. There are 13 residues in the CDR3. The CDR3 coding sequence is TGTGCCAGCACCGTAGGAGGGAAAGAGACCCAGTACTTC. This encodes CASTVGGKETQYF.

The chain recombines TRBV6-5 with TRBJ2-7, with 9 positions matching TRBD2. The CDR3 consists of 17 residues. V dropped 4 bases and J dropped 5; count of bases not matched to a gene: 15. Germline V gene lookup returns CDR1 MNHEY and CDR2 SVGAGI. In DNA form, the CDR3 reads TGTGCCAGCAGTTGGACCGGGACTAGCTGGAGTTTGAACGAGCAGTACTTC. It yields the protein CASSWTGTSWSLNEQYF.

The gene calls are TRBV27 and TRBJ1-5; 10 bases fit TRBD1. CDR3 length: 16 residues. V lost 5 bases and J lost 4; bases outside the gene matches: 8. The germline gives CDR1 MNHEY, CDR2 SMNVEV (reference sequence). The CDR3 loop reads CASSPLGTGANQPQHF. The CDR3, as DNA: TGTGCCAGCAGTCCCCTCGGGACAGGGGCTAATCAGCCCCAGCATTTT.

The chain combines TRBV15 with TRBJ2-3; TRBD2 matches 9 bases. The CDR3 loop spans 15 amino acids. CDR1 is LNHNV and CDR2 is YYDKDF in the germline V gene (reference sequence). The V gene end was trimmed by 4 bases and the J gene end by 1 base; junction bases not matched to a gene: 3. The CDR3 sequence: CATSTLAGGTDTQYF. CDR3 nucleotide sequence: TGTGCCACCAGCACCTTAGCGGGGGGCACAGATACGCAGTATTTT.

The gene calls are TRBV4-3 and TRBJ2-7; 10 nucleotides align to TRBD1. J was trimmed by 4 bases and V by 3 bases; bases with no gene match: 6. The germline V gene has CDR1 LGHNA and CDR2 YSLEER. CDR3 length: 15 amino acids. The DNA for the CDR3 is TGCGCCAGCAGCCACCGGGACAGGGGAATATACGAGCAGTACTTC. This translates into CASSHRDRGIYEQYF.

This clonotype has a handful of counts. The chain joins TRBV11-2 to TRBJ2-6, with D unresolved. Germline V CDR1 and CDR2: SGHAT, FQNNGV. V gave up 3 bases and J gave up 0 bases, with 6 bases separating them. The CDR3 runs to 15 residues. The CDR3, as DNA: TGTGCCAGCAGCTTTCGCAGCTCTGGGGCCAACGTCCTGACTTTC. This translates into CASSFRSSGANVLTF.

J is TRBJ1-2 and V is TRBV30; no clear D gene. The V and J ends lost 0 bases and 6 bases respectively, with 11 bases between them. Germline V gene sequence: CDR1 GTSNPN, CDR2 SVGIG (reference sequence). The CDR3 is 13 residues long. CDR3 DNA: TGTGCCTGGAGTGTACTGTCTATCGATGGCTACACCTTC. Protein product: CAWSVLSIDGYTF.

V and J are TRBV19 and TRBJ1-2, with D possibly being TRBD1 (6 bases). CDR3 length: 13 residues. Trimming cost V 9 bases and J 7 bases, with 18 bases left between them. The germline V gene has CDR1 LNHDA and CDR2 SQIVND (reference sequence). The CDR3 region is CASTRGGEFGYTF. CDR3 nucleotide sequence: TGTGCCAGCACCAGGGGAGGGGAGTTTGGCTACACCTTC.

The V gene is TRBV9, the J gene TRBJ2-2, with a possible D match to TRBD1 (6 bases). CDR3 size: 14 residues. The germline V gene has CDR1 SGDLS and CDR2 YYNGEE. Trimming cost V 6 bases and J 0 bases, with 9 bases left between them. The CDR3 sequence: CASTGVSNTGELFF. CDR3 sequence (DNA): TGTGCCAGCACAGGGGTATCGAACACCGGGGAGCTGTTTTTT.

This chain uses TRBV29-1 with TRBJ2-6; maybe TRBD1 (6 bases). The CDR3 sequence is 14 residues long. Germline loops: CDR1 SQVTM, CDR2 ANQGSEA. Trimming shortened V by 4 bases and J by 3 bases, and 10 bases separated the two germline ends. CDR3 nucleotides: TGCAGCGTTGCATCAGGGGTTGGGGCCAACGTCCTGACTTTC. Its translation is CSVASGVGANVLTF.

The gene calls are TRBV29-1 and TRBJ2-3; 7 positions match TRBD1. Per germline, CDR1 SQVTM and CDR2 ANQGSEA. The ends lost 4 bases at V and 6 bases at J; junction bases unmatched: 10. CDR3 size: 14 residues. The CDR3 protein is CSVAVAGGEDTQYF. CDR3 nucleotide sequence: TGCAGCGTTGCGGTCGCAGGGGGTGAGGATACGCAGTATTTT.

V usage is TRBV20-1 and J usage is TRBJ2-1; D may match TRBD1 or TRBD2 (5 bases each). V was shortened by 5 bases and J by 5 bases, with 19 bases between the two germline ends. Germline-derived CDR1 and CDR2 are DFQATT and SNEGSKA (reference sequence). This CDR3 is 15 amino acids long. As DNA, the CDR3 is TGCAGTGCTTCACCCGGGACGCGAGCTAACAATGAGCAGTTCTTC. This translates into CSASPGTRANNEQFF.

This chain uses TRBV29-1 with TRBJ1-2; 7 bases are a match to TRBD1. J lost 6 bases, V lost 2 bases, and 6 bases had no gene match. CDR3 size: 13 residues. Germline V gives CDR1 SQVTM, CDR2 ANQGSEA. CDR3 residues: CSVESDRRNGYTF. CDR3 DNA: TGCAGCGTTGAATCGGACAGGCGGAATGGCTACACCTTC.

This chain links TRBV19 with TRBJ2-3; TRBD2 aligns across 14 bases. This CDR3 has 15 residues. Germline V lookup: CDR1 LNHDA, CDR2 SQIVND (reference sequence). Trimming at V came to 7 bases and at J to 8 bases, leaving 8 bases not matched to a gene. The chain's CDR3 is CASTRGLAGVGTQYF. DNA for the CDR3: TGTGCCAGTACCCGGGGACTAGCGGGAGTGGGTACGCAGTATTTT.

V and J are TRBV5-4 and TRBJ1-1; 10 bases align to TRBD1. Germline loops: CDR1 SGHNT, CDR2 YYREEE (reference sequence). The CDR3 has 15 amino acids. The V segment lost 10 bases and the J segment 0 bases; nucleotides outside the gene matches: 9. Written as DNA, the CDR3 is TGTGCCCTCGGGACAGGGGCTACGATGAACACTGAAGCTTTCTTT. Encoded protein: CALGTGATMNTEAFF.

The chain is built from TRBV12-3 or TRBV12-4 and TRBJ2-1; TRBD2 matches 9 bases. CDR3 length: 17 amino acids. The V and J ends lost 6 bases and 9 bases, in that order; junction bases with no gene match: 18. The CDR3 reads CASRPEEAGGIGSEQFF. DNA for the CDR3: TGTGCCAGCAGGCCCGAGGAAGCGGGAGGTATAGGAAGTGAGCAGTTCTTC.

The chain joins TRBV12-3 or TRBV12-4 to TRBJ2-3; D is possibly TRBD2 (6 bases). This CDR3 has 16 residues. Trimming pared 3 bases from V and 1 base from J, leaving 14 bases between. CDR3 nucleotide sequence: TGTGCCAGCAGTTTGGCGGGTAGCGGTCGCACAGATACGCAGTATTTT. This translates into CASSLAGSGRTDTQYF.

CDR3 in amino acids: CASSLAFPTDTEAFF. The DNA for the CDR3 is TGCGCCAGCAGCTTGGCGTTTCCGACAGACACTGAAGCTTTCTTT. The genes are TRBV5-1 and TRBJ1-1, with TRBD1 as a possible D gene (5 bases). CDR1 is SGHRS, CDR2 YFSETQ, per germline. This CDR3 contains 15 residues. V was clipped by 0 bases and J by 3 bases, with 12 bases between them.

The chain links TRBV30 to TRBJ2-3, with TRBD2 matching over 9 bases. Trimming took 1 base from V and 2 from J; bases not matched to a gene: 4. CDR1 and CDR2 from the germline V gene are GTSNPN and SVGIG (reference sequence). This CDR3 contains 15 residues. The CDR3 nucleotides are TGTGCCTGGAGTGACGGCGGGAGGGCCACAGATACGCAGTATTTT. As protein: CAWSDGGRATDTQYF.

This chain joins TRBV27 and TRBJ1-1; 7 bases are a match to TRBD1. Trimming at V came to 4 bases and at J to 1 base, leaving 3 bases not matched to a gene. This CDR3 contains 14 residues. The germline V gene encodes CDR1 MNHEY and CDR2 SMNVEV (reference sequence). This chain's CDR3 is CASSSRQGNTEAFF. CDR3 DNA sequence: TGTGCCAGCAGTTCCCGACAGGGGAACACTGAAGCTTTCTTT.

The chain links TRBV27 to TRBJ2-3; TRBD1 matches 9 bases. V trimming: 8 bases; J trimming: 5 bases; junction bases outside the gene matches: 8. Per the germline V gene, CDR1 is MNHEY and CDR2 is SMNVEV (reference sequence). There are 14 residues in the CDR3. The CDR3 sequence is CASGDRAVGDTQYF. The CDR3, as DNA: TGTGCCAGCGGGGACAGGGCGGTGGGAGATACGCAGTATTTT.